Below are 24 T cell receptor beta chains sequenced from a single sample in a study of blood T cell repertoires in COVID-19. TCRdb's copy holds only in-frame clones and misses some; the assay was immunoSEQ multiplex PCR. This sample has about 140,000 clones, with roughly 89% found just once. Material: PBMCs or T cells enriched from blood (not recorded which). These receptors came from a man in his fifties who had recovered from COVID-19.

The rearrangement links TRBV5-1 to TRBJ1-2, with TRBD1 matching 8 bases. Germline V lookup: CDR1 SGHRS, CDR2 YFSETQ. J lost 0 bases, V lost 4 bases, and 5 bases had no gene match. The CDR3 sequence is 15 residues long. The CDR3 bases are TGCGCCAGCAGCCTAGGACAGGGAGCTAACTATGGCTACACCTTC. As protein: CASSLGQGANYGYTF.

V and J are TRBV7-2 and TRBJ1-2; weak D call: TRBD1 (6 bases). Trimming took off 3 bases at V and 7 bases at J, with 15 bases between the two ends. CDR1 is SGHTA and CDR2 is FQGNSA in the germline V gene. CDR3 length: 14 residues. CDR3 coding DNA: TGTGCCAGCAGCTTTCCTGACGGCAGGGGTGGCTACACCTTC. Its translation: CASSFPDGRGGYTF.

This clone has more than one count but fewer than ten. The chain combines TRBV7-2 with TRBJ1-2; TRBD1 matches at 10 bases. This CDR3 is 13 amino acids long. Germline V gene data show CDR1 as SGHTA and CDR2 as FQGNSA. V lost 3 bases to trimming and J lost 8 bases; unmatched junction nucleotides: 3. CDR3 amino acids: CASSFGQGGGYTF. DNA of the CDR3: TGTGCCAGCAGCTTTGGACAGGGGGGCGGCTACACCTTC.

The chain employs TRBV25-1 and TRBJ2-1; maybe TRBD2 (5 bases). This CDR3 has 16 residues. Germline CDR1 and CDR2: MGHDK and SYGVNS. Trimming cost V 0 bases and J 1 base, with 10 bases left between them. Here the CDR3 reads CASSEYRGGSYNEQFF. The CDR3 DNA follows: TGTGCCAGCAGTGAATATCGGGGTGGGTCCTACAATGAGCAGTTCTTC. Together with reference TRBV25-1 and TRBJ2-1, the CDR3 gives the full variable domain: EADIYQTPRYLVIGTGKKITLECSQTMGHDKMYWYQQDPGMELHLIHYSYGVNSTEKGDLSSESTVSRIRTEHFPLTLESARPSHTSQYLCASSEYRGGSYNEQFFGPGTRLTVL.

This clone was counted a single time. The V call is TRBV24-1, the J call TRBJ2-7; the match to TRBD1 covers 7 bases. CDR1 is KGHDR, CDR2 SFDVKD, per germline. The ends lost 9 bases at V and 2 bases at J; junction bases unmatched: 9. This CDR3 is 14 amino acids long. The CDR3 reads CATPVFQGAYEQYV. Here the CDR3 DNA reads TGTGCCACCCCAGTATTTCAGGGGGCCTACGAGCAGTACGTC.

The chain is built from TRBV18 and TRBJ2-1; 11 nucleotides agree with TRBD1. The CDR3 runs to 16 residues. Germline assignment: CDR1 KGHSH and CDR2 LQKENI. V lost 3 bases and J lost 7; bases outside the gene matches: 8. The CDR3 protein is CASSPRTGGGGNEQFF. The CDR3 nucleotides read TGTGCCAGCTCACCGAGGACAGGGGGCGGTGGGAATGAGCAGTTCTTC. The whole variable domain, filled in from reference TRBV18 and TRBJ2-1, reads NAGVMQNPRHLVRRRGQEARLRCSPMKGHSHVYWYRQLPEEGLKFMVYLQKENIIDESGMPKERFSAEFPKEGPSILRIQQVVRGDSAAYFCASSPRTGGGGNEQFFGPGTRLTVL.

This clone appeared a single time. The chain combines TRBV7-3 with TRBJ2-1; TRBD2 aligns across 10 bases. CDR3 length: 17 amino acids. J gave up 7 bases and V 2 bases, and 11 bases lay outside the gene matches. The germline gives CDR1 SGHTA, CDR2 FQGTGA. The CDR3 region has the DNA TGTGCCAGCAGCTTAGGAGTAGCGGGAGGTCCCCTGAATGAGCAGTTCTTC. It is translated as CASSLGVAGGPLNEQFF.

In this sample, this clone turned up once. The chain uses TRBV27 and TRBJ2-3; 7 nucleotides agree with TRBD2. This CDR3 is built from 15 residues. The germline gives CDR1 MNHEY, CDR2 SMNVEV (reference sequence). Trimming at V came to 7 bases and at J to 2 bases, leaving 9 bases not matched to a gene. The CDR3 loop reads CASNTLAETTDTQYF. Here the CDR3 DNA reads TGTGCCAGCAATACTCTAGCGGAAACCACAGATACGCAGTATTTT.

The chain carries TRBV28 and TRBJ1-4; the match to TRBD1 covers 10 bases. The junction had 6 bases not matched to a gene; V was cut back by 4 bases and J by 7 bases. The CDR3 sequence is 15 residues long. Germline assignment: CDR1 MDHEN and CDR2 SYDVKM. The CDR3 coding sequence is TGTGCCAGCAGTTCCCCGGGACAGGGGACTGAAAAACTGTTTTTT. Protein sequence: CASSSPGQGTEKLFF.

This clone was detected a few times. The gene calls are TRBV7-2 and TRBJ1-5; no reliable D call. The germline V gene has CDR1 SGHTA and CDR2 FQGNSA. The CDR3 is 14 amino acids. Trimming pared 3 bases from V and 4 bases from J, leaving 10 bases between. The CDR3 bases are TGTGCCAGCAGCTTCGCGACAAATAATCAGCCCCAGCATTTT. Translated: CASSFATNNQPQHF.

The chain combines TRBV6-5 with TRBJ2-1, with TRBD1 identical over 8 bases. The CDR3 sequence is 15 residues long. Germline CDR1 MNHEY, CDR2 SVGAGI. Trimming at V came to 5 bases and at J to 7 bases, leaving 10 bases not matched to a gene. CDR3 sequence: CASSNPGQVKNEQFF. As DNA, the CDR3 is TGTGCCAGCAGTAACCCGGGACAGGTTAAGAATGAGCAGTTCTTC.

The chain carries TRBV6-2 or TRBV6-3 and TRBJ2-5, with D tentatively TRBD2 (6 bases). The CDR3 sequence is 12 residues long. Germline values: CDR1 MNHEY, CDR2 SVGEGT. V lost 3 bases and J 5 bases, leaving 7 bases between the germline ends. CDR3 amino acids: CASSYAGETQYF. In DNA, the CDR3 is TGTGCCAGCAGTTATGCGGGGGAGACCCAGTACTTC.

This chain connects TRBV20-1 to TRBJ2-4; D possibly corresponds to TRBD1 (5 bases). From germline, CDR1 is DFQATT and CDR2 SNEGSKA (reference sequence). Between the trimmed V and J ends, which lost 6 bases and 14 bases, there was a span of 14 bases. The CDR3 is 10 amino acids. CDR3 coding DNA: TGCAGTGCCCATGCTGGCAGGGAGTACTTC. It is translated as CSAHAGREYF.

The chain employs TRBV2 and TRBJ1-6; a possible D gene is TRBD1 (6 bases). The V gene lost 3 bases and the J gene lost 5 bases, with 8 bases spanning the gap. This CDR3 spans 14 amino acids. The V gene's germline CDR1 is SNHLY and CDR2 FYNNEI. CDR3 nucleotides: TGTGCCAGCAGTGAGGCAGGGGATAATTCACCCCTCCACTTT. Its translation: CASSEAGDNSPLHF. The full variable domain, with the rest looked up from reference TRBV2 and TRBJ1-6, is EPEVTQTPSHQVTQMGQEVILRCVPISNHLYFYWYRQILGQKVEFLVSFYNNEISEKSEIFDDQFSVERPDGSNFTLKIRSTKLEDSAMYFCASSEAGDNSPLHFGNGTRLTVT.

This chain joins TRBV2 and TRBJ2-1; 7 nucleotides agree with TRBD1. The germline CDR1 and CDR2 sequences are SNHLY and FYNNEI. V was clipped by 9 bases and J by 8 bases; unmatched bases: 4. The CDR3 spans 11 residues. The DNA of the CDR3 is TGTGCCAGTACAGGGGCCCATGAGCAGTTCTTC. It translates to CASTGAHEQFF.

The V call is TRBV9, the J call TRBJ1-2; 8 bases line up with TRBD1. CDR3 length: 15 residues. CDR1 and CDR2 (germline): SGDLS, YYNGEE. With V trimmed by 3 bases and J by 3 bases, 7 bases remained unmatched. The CDR3 DNA is TGTGCCAGCAGCGAGGGGCAGGGGGCGTACTATGGCTACACCTTC. Encoded protein: CASSEGQGAYYGYTF.

This clone was recorded a few times. The genes are TRBV5-6 and TRBJ2-1; D unclear. V gave up 0 bases and J gave up 4 bases, with 5 bases separating them. The germline V gene encodes CDR1 SGHDT and CDR2 YYEEEE. This CDR3 has 13 amino acids. The CDR3, as DNA: TGTGCCAGCAGCTTGGCGAGTTACAATGAGCAGTTCTTC. It codes for CASSLASYNEQFF. The full variable domain, its missing parts supplied by reference TRBV5-6 and TRBJ2-1, is DAGVTQSPTHLIKTRGQQVTLRCSPKSGHDTVSWYQQALGQGPQFIFQYYEEEERQRGNFPDRFSGHQFPNYSSELNVNALLLGDSALYLCASSLASYNEQFFGPGTRLTVL.

This clone was seen a few times. CDR3 sequence: CASSLSNLADYEQYF. DNA of the CDR3: TGTGCCAGCAGCTTATCGAATCTAGCGGACTACGAGCAGTACTTC. This sequence joins TRBV11-1 and TRBJ2-7; 7 nucleotides agree with TRBD2. The ends lost 2 bases at V and 3 bases at J; junction bases unmatched: 7. CDR1 and CDR2 from the germline V gene are SGHAT and FQDESV (reference sequence). The CDR3 is 15 residues long.

The rearrangement uses TRBV19 and TRBJ2-3; 8 bases map to TRBD1. J was trimmed by 6 bases and V by 6 bases; bases with no gene match: 11. The CDR3 is made up of 15 amino acids. CDR1 and CDR2 (germline): LNHDA, SQIVND (reference sequence). CDR3 in amino acids: CASRIWAGGSDTQYF. In DNA, the CDR3 is TGTGCCAGTAGGATTTGGGCAGGGGGCTCGGATACGCAGTATTTT.

J is TRBJ1-5 and V is TRBV5-5; no clear D gene. The CDR3 covers 14 residues. Germline lookup yields CDR1 SGHKS and CDR2 YYEKEE (reference sequence). V was cut by 2 bases and J by 1 base, with 7 bases left in between. CDR3 nucleotides: TGTGCCAGCAGCTTTGTATTAAGCAATCAGCCCCAGCATTTT. Amino acids: CASSFVLSNQPQHF.

The chain is built from TRBV3-1 (or the pseudogene TRBV3-2) and TRBJ2-1; 12 bases are shared with TRBD2. J was trimmed by 7 bases and V by 8 bases; bases with no gene match: 6. Per germline, CDR1 LGHDT and CDR2 YNNKEL (reference sequence). There are 14 residues in the CDR3. CDR3 nucleotides: TGTGCCAGCCAGACTAGCGGGAGTCAAAATGAGCAGTTCTTC. Its protein product is CASQTSGSQNEQFF.

The chain couples TRBV5-1 to TRBJ1-4; 8 nucleotides agree with TRBD1. V gave up 0 bases and J gave up 8 bases; unmatched junction bases: 6. The CDR3 is 15 residues long. Germline loops: CDR1 SGHRS, CDR2 YFSETQ. CDR3 coding DNA: TGCGCCAGCAGCTTGGCCGGGACAGGACACGAAAAACTGTTTTTT. Protein product: CASSLAGTGHEKLFF.

The gene calls are TRBV5-6 and TRBJ1-3; TRBD1 might be the D (5 bases). In germline, CDR1 is SGHDT, CDR2 YYEEEE. The CDR3 sequence is 14 residues long. Trimming pared 0 bases from V and 4 bases from J, leaving 8 bases between. The CDR3 sequence: CASSLVRGGNTIYF. CDR3 bases: TGTGCCAGCAGCTTGGTTCGGGGGGGAAACACCATATATTTT. The whole variable domain, remainder taken from reference TRBV5-6 and TRBJ1-3, is DAGVTQSPTHLIKTRGQQVTLRCSPKSGHDTVSWYQQALGQGPQFIFQYYEEEERQRGNFPDRFSGHQFPNYSSELNVNALLLGDSALYLCASSLVRGGNTIYFGEGSWLTVV.

The rearrangement uses TRBV14 and TRBJ1-2; D possibly corresponds to TRBD1 (5 bases). Deletions cut 2 bases from V and 4 bases from J, with 11 bases between. There are 14 residues in the CDR3. CDR1 is SGHDN and CDR2 is FVKESK in the germline V gene. CDR3 DNA: TGTGCCAGCAGCCAATCCGGGGGTTCCTATGGCTACACCTTC. Its translation is CASSQSGGSYGYTF.